A single sample is the source of the 22 T cell receptor beta chains below, sequenced in a study of radiotherapy plus CTLA-4 blockade in lung cancer. Here immunoSEQ multiplex PCR was the method, and the copy in TCRdb shows in-frame clones only, minus some. This table holds 120,000 or so clones, about 90% found once. Sequenced material: peripheral blood, taken from a patient treated with radiotherapy plus ipilimumab. These receptors came from a human donor with non-small cell lung cancer that progressed on radiotherapy plus ipilimumab.

The V call is TRBV29-1, the J call TRBJ2-2, with unresolved D. The CDR3 spans 13 residues. Between the trimmed V and J ends, which lost 3 bases and 1 base, there was a span of 6 bases. Germline CDR1 reads SQVTM; CDR2 reads ANQGSEA. The CDR3: CSVDKGNTGELFF. Here the CDR3 DNA reads TGCAGCGTTGATAAGGGGAACACCGGGGAGCTGTTTTTT.

The CDR3 sequence: CASSRDRLNTEAFF. The CDR3, as DNA: TGTGCCAGCTCAAGGGACAGGTTGAACACTGAAGCTTTCTTT. V and J are TRBV18 and TRBJ1-1; 8 bases are a match to TRBD1. CDR1 KGHSH and CDR2 LQKENI come from the germline V gene. V shed 5 bases, J shed 0 bases, and the junction held 2 bases outside the gene matches. CDR3 length: 14 residues.

Regarding this clone: No DNA is shown, since the ends of the CDR3 on it are uncertain; the CDR3 is the one TCRdb lists. The genes are TRBV7-2 and TRBJ1-2; the table's D call of TRBD1 was not tested on the DNA. The CDR3 extends over 10 residues, inclusive of both ends. Germline V gives CDR1 SGHTA, CDR2 FQGNSA. CDR3 sequence reads: CASSFGQGTF.

This chain links TRBV11-2 with TRBJ2-6; TRBD1 matches at 7 bases. This CDR3 region has 15 residues. Per germline, CDR1 SGHAT and CDR2 FQNNGV. Trimming removed 5 bases from V and 2 bases from J; junction bases left unmatched: 3. CDR3 coding DNA: TGTGCCAGCAGCCCCGACAGGGCTGGGGCCAACGTCCTGACTTTC. Translating it yields CASSPDRAGANVLTF.

About this clone itself: This CDR3 is also generated by other DNA sequences in the sample. This chain links TRBV7-9 with TRBJ2-1; D gene unclear. With 5 bases removed from V and 6 bases from J, the gap between germline ends came to 8 bases. The CDR3 spans 12 residues. The V gene's germline CDR1 is SEHNR and CDR2 FQNEAQ (reference sequence). The CDR3 here is CASSIQTNEQFF. The CDR3 coding sequence is TGTGCCAGCAGCATCCAGACCAATGAGCAGTTCTTC.

The gene calls are TRBV18 and TRBJ1-1; D uncertain. CDR1 and CDR2 from the germline V gene are KGHSH and LQKENI. V shed 2 bases and J shed 2 bases, with 9 bases lying between them. This CDR3 has 14 amino acids. This CDR3 is CASSPYTINTEAFF. The CDR3, as DNA: TGTGCCAGCTCACCATATACAATCAACACTGAAGCTTTCTTT.

The chain carries TRBV5-8 and TRBJ2-5, with 13 bases aligning to TRBD2. Germline V gene lookup returns CDR1 SGHTS and CDR2 YDEGEE. The CDR3 runs 16 residues. The J segment lost 5 bases and the V segment lost 0 bases, leaving 4 bases of the junction unmatched. The DNA for the CDR3 is TGTGCCAGCAGCTTGGCCGGGACTAGCGGGATGGAGACCCAGTACTTC. It specifies CASSLAGTSGMETQYF.

The count of this clone is one. The chain carries TRBV18 and TRBJ2-3; D ambiguous. The germline V gene has CDR1 KGHSH and CDR2 LQKENI. The CDR3 runs to 14 residues. Trimming took off 3 bases at V and 0 bases at J, with 7 bases between the two ends. DNA for the CDR3: TGTGCCAGCTCACCTCTCAAGAGCACAGATACGCAGTATTTT. Translation: CASSPLKSTDTQYF. The full variable domain, rest sourced from reference TRBV18 and TRBJ2-3, is NAGVMQNPRHLVRRRGQEARLRCSPMKGHSHVYWYRQLPEEGLKFMVYLQKENIIDESGMPKERFSAEFPKEGPSILRIQQVVRGDSAAYFCASSPLKSTDTQYFGPGTRLTVL.

The V call is TRBV2, the J call TRBJ2-5; D unclear. V was trimmed by 4 bases and J by 0 bases, leaving 9 bases between them. The CDR3 extends over 14 amino acids. The germline CDR1 and CDR2 sequences are SNHLY and FYNNEI. The CDR3 is CASSGNGYQETQYF. The CDR3 DNA is TGTGCCAGCAGTGGAAACGGTTACCAAGAGACCCAGTACTTC. The full variable domain, with the rest looked up from reference TRBV2 and TRBJ2-5, is EPEVTQTPSHQVTQMGQEVILRCVPISNHLYFYWYRQILGQKVEFLVSFYNNEISEKSEIFDDQFSVERPDGSNFTLKIRSTKLEDSAMYFCASSGNGYQETQYFGPGTRLLVL.

CDR3 sequence: CASSRTLMDTQYF. In DNA, the CDR3 is TGTGCCAGCTCCCGGACTCTTATGGATACGCAGTATTTT. The rearrangement joins TRBV18 to TRBJ2-3, with D possibly matching TRBD2 (5 bases). The germline V gene encodes CDR1 KGHSH and CDR2 LQKENI. This CDR3 has 13 amino acids. Trimming removed 6 bases at V and 6 bases at J, with 13 bases between.

The sample holds a few counts of this clone. This rearrangement joins TRBV15 to TRBJ2-1; D is perhaps TRBD2 (5 bases). This CDR3 comprises 13 residues. V dropped 0 bases and J dropped 10 bases, with 10 bases sitting between them. Germline V gives CDR1 LNHNV, CDR2 YYDKDF (reference sequence). CDR3 sequence reads: CATSRDPPGEQFF. In nucleotides, the CDR3 is TGTGCCACCAGCAGAGATCCCCCGGGGGAGCAGTTCTTC.

V usage is TRBV2 and J usage is TRBJ2-5; unclear D gene. The germline V gene has CDR1 SNHLY and CDR2 FYNNEI. The CDR3 loop spans 14 amino acids. V lost 1 base, J lost 4 bases, and 10 bases lay in between. The CDR3 nucleotides are TGTGCCAGCAGTGAAGGGCGGTCGGCAGAGACCCAGTACTTC. Protein sequence: CASSEGRSAETQYF.

The chain carries TRBV9 and TRBJ2-2, with TRBD2 as a possible D gene (6 bases). Germline values: CDR1 SGDLS, CDR2 YYNGEE. Trimming removed 0 bases from V and 6 bases from J, with 9 bases in between. The CDR3 spans 14 residues. CDR3 nucleotide sequence: TGTGCCAGCAGCGTAGTAGGGACTTCCGGGGAGCTGTTTTTT. Its translation is CASSVVGTSGELFF.

The J gene is TRBJ2-5, the V gene TRBV27, with D perhaps matching TRBD1 or TRBD2 (6 bases each). Germline V CDR1 and CDR2: MNHEY, SMNVEV (reference sequence). V was clipped by 0 bases and J by 5 bases, with 13 bases between them. There are 15 residues in the CDR3. The CDR3 region is CASSLSRGVGETQYF. For the CDR3, the DNA is TGTGCCAGCAGTTTATCGAGGGGGGTAGGGGAGACCCAGTACTTC.

The CDR3 is CASSDAPGQKFLDGYTF. The CDR3 region has the DNA TGTGCCAGCAGCGACGCCCCGGGACAAAAATTCCTAGATGGCTACACCTTC. The V call is TRBV9, the J call TRBJ1-2, with D perhaps TRBD1 (6 bases). Germline lookup yields CDR1 SGDLS and CDR2 YYNGEE. V was clipped by 3 bases and J by 6 bases, with 24 bases between them. The CDR3 length is 17 residues.

This chain links TRBV14 with TRBJ2-5; D possibly corresponds to TRBD2 (6 bases). The germline V gene encodes CDR1 SGHDN and CDR2 FVKESK. The CDR3 length is 17 residues. Trimming pared 1 base from V and 4 bases from J, leaving 19 bases between. The CDR3 sequence: CASSQALSGLGGETQYF. The CDR3 DNA reads as TGTGCCAGCAGCCAAGCCCTTTCGGGACTCGGAGGAGAGACCCAGTACTTC.

The V gene is TRBV7-8, the J gene TRBJ2-2, with a tentative D call TRBD1 (5 bases). Germline values: CDR1 SGHVS, CDR2 FQNEAQ. The V and J ends lost 5 bases and 6 bases respectively, with 13 bases between them. The CDR3 totals 14 residues. The CDR3 protein is CASSGLGAAGELFF. Written as DNA, the CDR3 is TGTGCCAGCAGCGGGCTAGGGGCTGCCGGGGAGCTGTTTTTT.

This rearrangement joins TRBV29-1 to TRBJ2-5; TRBD2 is a possible D gene (6 bases). CDR1 and CDR2 from the germline V gene are SQVTM and ANQGSEA. V lost 7 bases and J lost 5, with 14 bases in between. CDR3 length equals 12 residues. The CDR3 is CSAAGGGETQYF. The CDR3 nucleotides are TGCAGCGCCGCCGGGGGTGGGGAGACCCAGTACTTC.

V usage is TRBV7-8 and J usage is TRBJ1-2; D is uncertain. Trimming pared 0 bases from V and 8 bases from J, leaving 13 bases between. From germline, CDR1 is SGHVS and CDR2 FQNEAQ. The CDR3 spans 14 residues. The CDR3 here is CASSLAPGPRGYTF. The CDR3 DNA sequence: TGTGCCAGCAGCTTAGCGCCTGGACCGCGAGGCTACACCTTC.

This rearrangement joins TRBV6-1 to TRBJ1-2; D is perhaps TRBD1 (5 bases). CDR3 length equals 14 residues. The ends were cut back, 4 bases at V and 4 bases at J, with 13 bases in the middle. The germline V gene encodes CDR1 MNHNS and CDR2 SASEGT. The CDR3 sequence is CASSGDPGGYGYTF. Here the CDR3 DNA reads TGTGCCAGCAGTGGGGACCCCGGGGGCTATGGCTACACCTTC.

The rearrangement joins TRBV19 to TRBJ1-4, with D maybe TRBD1 (5 bases). In germline, CDR1 is LNHDA, CDR2 SQIVND (reference sequence). V lost 5 bases and J 6 bases, leaving 16 bases between the germline ends. The CDR3 is 15 amino acids. The CDR3 protein is CASSAAGTSYEKLFF. The CDR3 nucleotides read TGTGCCAGTAGTGCTGCCGGGACTAGCTATGAAAAACTGTTTTTT.

The chain is built from TRBV29-1 and TRBJ1-1; 7 positions agree with TRBD1. Germline-derived CDR1 and CDR2 are SQVTM and ANQGSEA. V lost 7 bases and J lost 7; bases outside the gene matches: 6. This CDR3 has 11 residues. The CDR3 is CSAGTVYEAFF. In DNA form, the CDR3 reads TGCAGCGCCGGGACAGTTTATGAAGCTTTCTTT.